The text below deals with one TCR beta chain. Antigen specificity is unknown. The junction shows a germline mismatch at one end, possibly a read error. The entry originates in a study of CD8 T cells in Susac syndrome. TEMRA cells were enriched by FACS, while CD8+ and CD4+ T cells were obtained through a negative isolation that was performed magnetically. General study points: Repertoires of Susac syndrome CD4+ T cells lacked clonal expansion.

Germline V gene data show CDR1 as SSHAT and CDR2 as FNYEAQ (reference sequence). The CDR3 totals 13 residues. RNA, at roughly 0.5 to 1 ug, was reverse transcribed with random hexamers. TCRdb redid the calling of the immunoSEQ multiplex PCR reads with MiXCR, one entry per CDR3 protein. The table shows approximately 180,000 distinct CDR3 sequences, with about 91% occurring only once. This TCR was sampled from a human donor with Susac syndrome. This sequence joins TRBV7-7 and TRBJ2-5, with unresolved D. The sequenced sample consisted of CD4+ T cells from PBMCs. The CDR3 here is CASSANFRETQYF. In nucleotides, the CDR3 is TGTGCTAGCAGCGCCAATTTCCGGGAGACCCAGTACTTC.